This TCR beta chain was recovered during a study of graft-versus-host responses after intestinal transplantation. Overall study context: Multivisceral, liver-intestinal, or isolated intestinal transplants were given to recipients. Induction with anti-thymocyte globulin, then tacrolimus and steroids for about 3 years, was given to all recipients. Study observations and caveats: Recipient marrow contained GvH clones, some of which appeared first in ileum or blood.

V trimming: 6 bases; J trimming: 4 bases; junction bases outside the gene matches: 11. The length of the CDR3 is 15 residues. CDR1 and CDR2 (germline): LNHDA, SQIVND (reference sequence). Comment on this clone: Its target is not known.

Clones were sequenced by immunoSEQ multiplex PCR, and TCRdb holds only the in-frame ones, with some missing. The profile covers fewer than 45,000 clones, with 75% to 95% appearing a single time and approximately 4.7% taken by the ten largest. The specimen comprised PBMCs, sampled 524 days after transplant. The receptor's source is a human patient who received an intestinal transplant, so some T cells may come from the graft donor. The rearrangement uses TRBV19 and TRBJ2-5; 7 bases agree with TRBD2. CDR3 DNA: TGTGCCAGTAGGACTGACGGCGGGAGTAGAGAGACCCAGTACTTC. It yields the protein CASRTDGGSRETQYF.